The 9 T cell receptor beta chains in this list originate from one sample, sequenced in a study of blood T cell repertoires in COVID-19. Measured with immunoSEQ multiplex PCR; TCRdb has only the in-frame clones, and not every one. The sample gives tens of thousands of clones, approximately 88% of which show up once; over 4.5% is in the top ten. Sequencing was done on a sample of peripheral blood. The receptors were sampled from a human donor in a cohort sampled during active COVID-19.

The genes are TRBV2 and TRBJ2-5; a weak D match, TRBD2 (5 bases). The CDR3 has 13 residues. The germline CDR1 and CDR2 sequences are SNHLY and FYNNEI. Trimming cost V 11 bases and J 2 bases, with 15 bases left between them. CDR3 sequence reads: CASRSAEQETQYF. The CDR3 nucleotides are TGTGCCTCCCGGTCAGCGGAGCAAGAGACCCAGTACTTC.

This sequence joins TRBV2 and TRBJ1-5, with a possible D match to TRBD1 (5 bases). The CDR3 is 13 amino acids. With 3 bases removed from V and 6 bases from J, the gap between germline ends came to 9 bases. Germline lookup yields CDR1 SNHLY and CDR2 FYNNEI. CDR3 in DNA: TGTGCCAGCAGTGACCCAGGGCGTCAGCCCCAGCATTTT. Translation gives CASSDPGRQPQHF.

This chain connects TRBV29-1 to TRBJ2-3; D gene unclear. This CDR3 spans 11 amino acids. Trimming removed 7 bases from V and 0 bases from J, with 5 bases in between. The germline V gene has CDR1 SQVTM and CDR2 ANQGSEA. CDR3 DNA sequence: TGCAGCGGAGGTAGCACAGATACGCAGTATTTT. Translation gives CSGGSTDTQYF.

This chain joins TRBV12-5 and TRBJ1-4; the D gene is possibly TRBD1 (6 bases). Germline assignment: CDR1 LGHNT and CDR2 FRNRAP. The V and J ends lost 6 bases and 5 bases respectively, with 13 bases between them. This CDR3 is 14 amino acids long. The CDR3 spells CASGPTGSNEKLFF. CDR3 bases: TGTGCTAGTGGCCCTACAGGGTCCAATGAAAAACTGTTTTTT.

In the case of this clone: This same CDR3 is encoded by further DNA sequences in the sample. This chain uses TRBV27 with TRBJ2-5, with TRBD2 matching 8 bases. Germline V gene data show CDR1 as MNHEY and CDR2 as SMNVEV (reference sequence). V was clipped by 5 bases and J by 5 bases; unmatched bases: 16. This CDR3 is built from 17 residues. CDR3 loop: CASSPTAGRGAGETQYF. The CDR3 DNA follows: TGTGCCAGCAGTCCCACGGCGGGGCGGGGGGCCGGGGAGACCCAGTACTTC.

The chain is built from TRBV7-2 and TRBJ1-1; no clear D. V was clipped by 3 bases and J by 6 bases, with 11 bases between them. Germline V gene lookup returns CDR1 SGHTA and CDR2 FQGNSA. The length of the CDR3 is 13 residues. The CDR3 is CASSFDASSEAFF. Written as DNA, the CDR3 is TGTGCCAGCAGCTTTGACGCTAGCTCTGAAGCTTTCTTT. Supplemented by reference TRBV7-2 and TRBJ1-1, the full variable domain reads GAGVSQSPSNKVTEKGKDVELRCDPISGHTALYWYRQSLGQGLEFLIYFQGNSAPDKSGLPSDRFSAERTGGSVSTLTIQRTQQEDSAVYLCASSFDASSEAFFGQGTRLTVV.

The V call is TRBV6-6, the J call TRBJ2-1; TRBD2 agrees at 13 bases. The V and J ends lost 7 bases and 9 bases, in that order; junction bases with no gene match: 6. The germline V gene encodes CDR1 MNHNY and CDR2 SVGAGI (reference sequence). The CDR3 spans 14 residues. DNA for the CDR3: TGTGCCAGCACCATGGGACTAGCGGGGACTGAGCAGTTCTTC. Encoded protein: CASTMGLAGTEQFF.

The sample holds one count of this clone. The chain is built from TRBV15 and TRBJ2-1, with 8 bases identical to TRBD2. The CDR3 contains 13 residues. V was clipped by 8 bases and J by 5 bases; unmatched bases: 5. In germline, CDR1 is LNHNV, CDR2 YYDKDF (reference sequence). The CDR3 sequence: CATGAGVDNEQFF. CDR3 in DNA: TGTGCCACCGGAGCGGGAGTGGACAATGAGCAGTTCTTC. Looking up the rest from reference TRBV15 and TRBJ2-1 gives the full variable domain: DAMVIQNPRYQVTQFGKPVTLSCSQTLNHNVMYWYQQKSSQAPKLLFHYYDKDFNNEADTPDNFQSRRPNTSFCFLDIRSPGLGDTAMYLCATGAGVDNEQFFGPGTRLTVL.

The rearrangement links TRBV25-1 to TRBJ1-6; 7 bases fit TRBD1. There are 15 residues in the CDR3. The germline CDR1 and CDR2 sequences are MGHDK and SYGVNS. V was clipped by 3 bases and J by 5 bases; unmatched bases: 4. DNA of the CDR3: TGTGCCAGCAGTGACTCCGGGACAGATAATTCACCCCTCCACTTT. Protein product: CASSDSGTDNSPLHF.